The 30 T cell receptor beta chains presented below share a single source sample, sequenced in a study of blood T cell repertoires in COVID-19. Clones were sequenced by immunoSEQ multiplex PCR, and TCRdb holds only the in-frame ones, with some missing. The sample shows about 89,000 clones, under 95% of them seen only once. Sequencing was performed on peripheral blood. Receptors were obtained from a human donor with active COVID-19. The donor label of this sample is uncertain.

This clone came up once. The chain has TRBV19 and TRBJ1-1, with TRBD1 matching over 9 bases. The ends lost 3 bases at V and 0 bases at J; junction bases unmatched: 5. This CDR3 is 16 amino acids long. Germline V gene lookup returns CDR1 LNHDA and CDR2 SQIVND (reference sequence). CDR3 in DNA: TGTGCCAGTAGTATGAGACAGGGGGTCATGAACACTGAAGCTTTCTTT. Residues: CASSMRQGVMNTEAFF.

The chain recombines TRBV4-2 with TRBJ2-7; 12 bases align to TRBD1. The CDR3 extends over 16 amino acids. Germline CDR1 reads LGHNA; CDR2 reads YNFKEQ. The V and J ends lost 2 bases and 7 bases, in that order; junction bases with no gene match: 9. The CDR3 reads CASSQHSGTGGQEQYF. CDR3 coding DNA: TGTGCCAGCAGCCAACATTCCGGGACAGGGGGCCAAGAGCAGTACTTC.

The chain employs TRBV13 and TRBJ1-1; a weak D match, TRBD1 (5 bases). Germline-derived CDR1 and CDR2 are PRHDT and FYEKMQ (reference sequence). V shed 4 bases and J shed 5 bases, with 8 bases lying between them. CDR3 size: 12 residues. The CDR3 DNA follows: TGTGCCAGCAGCTCGCCAGGGACTGAAGCTTTCTTT. This encodes CASSSPGTEAFF.

The chain is built from TRBV4-1 and TRBJ1-4; D is possibly TRBD1 (6 bases). With 1 base removed from V and 8 bases from J, the gap between germline ends came to 17 bases. Germline CDR1 is MGHRA and CDR2 is YSYEKL. CDR3 length equals 16 residues. CDR3 nucleotides: TGCGCCAGCAGCCAAGGGGGGCGGGGGTCGGTCGAAAAACTGTTTTTT. It codes for CASSQGGRGSVEKLFF.

The chain couples TRBV7-2 to TRBJ1-4, with D perhaps matching TRBD1 (5 bases). Per germline, CDR1 SGHTA and CDR2 FQGNSA. Trimming took off 2 bases at V and 5 bases at J, with 21 bases between the two ends. The CDR3 spans 18 residues. In DNA form, the CDR3 reads TGTGCCAGCAGCTTAATTCGGGGCGTTGGGGGGTTCAATGAAAAACTGTTTTTT. The encoded protein is CASSLIRGVGGFNEKLFF.

This chain uses TRBV11-2 with TRBJ2-7; possibly TRBD2 for D (5 bases). Germline CDR1 SGHAT, CDR2 FQNNGV. The CDR3 consists of 13 residues. V was shortened by 2 bases and J by 6 bases, with 11 bases between the two germline ends. The CDR3 DNA follows: TGTGCCAGCAGCTTAAGACTAACTCCCGAGCAGTACTTC. This sequence encodes CASSLRLTPEQYF. Based on the CDR3 plus reference TRBV11-2 and TRBJ2-7, the full variable domain is EAGVAQSPRYKIIEKRQSVAFWCNPISGHATLYWYQQILGQGPKLLIQFQNNGVVDDSQLPKDRFSAERLKGVDSTLKIQPAKLEDSAVYLCASSLRLTPEQYFGPGTRLTVT.

The chain uses TRBV28 and TRBJ1-1; D perhaps matches TRBD1 (6 bases). The CDR3 has 14 amino acids. V shed 3 bases and J shed 8 bases, with 16 bases lying between them. Germline V CDR1 and CDR2: MDHEN, SYDVKM. Here the CDR3 reads CASSLIPGGREAFF. CDR3 DNA: TGTGCCAGCAGTTTGATTCCCGGGGGGCGGGAAGCTTTCTTT.

V usage is TRBV7-2 and J usage is TRBJ2-1, with D possibly matching TRBD2 (5 bases). The CDR3 is 14 residues long. Per the germline V gene, CDR1 is SGHTA and CDR2 is FQGNSA. Trimming shortened V by 11 bases and J by 1 base, and 15 bases separated the two germline ends. The CDR3 nucleotides are TGTGCCGAGGGCCGCCAAGGGTCCTACAATGAGCAGTTCTTC. Its translation is CAEGRQGSYNEQFF.

V is TRBV7-9 and J is TRBJ2-7; 7 bases are shared with TRBD1. Germline assignment: CDR1 SEHNR and CDR2 FQNEAQ (reference sequence). This CDR3 has 13 amino acids. The V and J ends lost 8 bases and 2 bases, in that order; junction bases with no gene match: 6. The DNA for the CDR3 is TGTGCCAGCGGTAAGGGACAGACCTACGAGCAGTACTTC. It yields the protein CASGKGQTYEQYF.

This chain connects TRBV11-2 to TRBJ2-7; D is ambiguous. Germline assignment: CDR1 SGHAT and CDR2 FQNNGV. V lost 3 bases and J 3 bases, leaving 3 bases between the germline ends. The CDR3 totals 11 residues. CDR3 residues: CASSFSYEQYF. The CDR3 coding sequence is TGTGCCAGCAGCTTTAGCTACGAGCAGTACTTC.

This chain joins TRBV7-2 and TRBJ2-3; 9 bases match TRBD1. With V trimmed by 5 bases and J by 1 base, 4 bases remained unmatched. The CDR3 consists of 15 residues. Germline V gene sequence: CDR1 SGHTA, CDR2 FQGNSA. The CDR3 reads CASSRDRARTDTQYF. CDR3 DNA: TGTGCCAGCAGCAGGGACAGGGCTCGCACAGATACGCAGTATTTT.

The chain has TRBV6-2 or TRBV6-3 and TRBJ2-1; 11 nucleotides line up with TRBD2. The CDR3 is 15 amino acids. The germline gives CDR1 MNHEY, CDR2 SVGEGT. V lost 4 bases, J lost 6 bases, and 5 bases stayed unmatched. The CDR3 region has the DNA TGTGCCAGCAGTTCCAGACTAGCGGGGCTCAATGAGCAGTTCTTC. Residues: CASSSRLAGLNEQFF.

The V call is TRBV5-6, the J call TRBJ1-5; D might be TRBD1 (5 bases). The length of the CDR3 is 14 residues. The germline V gene has CDR1 SGHDT and CDR2 YYEEEE. Between the trimmed V and J ends, which lost 4 bases and 4 bases, there was a span of 12 bases. This CDR3 reads CASSPGGGNQPQHF. The CDR3 DNA follows: TGTGCCAGCAGCCCGGGCGGGGGGAATCAGCCCCAGCATTTT. Full variable domain (outside the CDR3, taken from reference TRBV5-6 and TRBJ1-5): DAGVTQSPTHLIKTRGQQVTLRCSPKSGHDTVSWYQQALGQGPQFIFQYYEEEERQRGNFPDRFSGHQFPNYSSELNVNALLLGDSALYLCASSPGGGNQPQHFGDGTRLSIL.

This chain connects TRBV27 to TRBJ1-2, with D unresolved. The CDR3 covers 13 residues. The V end lost 3 bases, the J end lost 4 bases, and 9 bases lay between the germline ends. Germline-derived CDR1 and CDR2 are MNHEY and SMNVEV (reference sequence). The CDR3 reads CASSLRAGYGYTF. For the CDR3, the DNA is TGTGCCAGCAGTTTGAGGGCCGGCTATGGCTACACCTTC.

This clone was picked up one time. The genes are TRBV28 and TRBJ1-4; D gene uncertain. The CDR3 loop spans 13 amino acids. The germline V gene encodes CDR1 MDHEN and CDR2 SYDVKM. V gave up 7 bases and J gave up 6 bases, with 12 bases separating them. Written as DNA, the CDR3 is TGTGCCAGCAACCCGGGCGGGGATGAAAAACTGTTTTTT. Protein sequence: CASNPGGDEKLFF.

The chain recombines TRBV3-1 (or the pseudogene TRBV3-2) with TRBJ2-1; 12 bases fit TRBD2. The CDR3 runs to 15 residues. V lost 1 base and J lost 10; bases outside the gene matches: 5. Germline V gene sequence: CDR1 LGHDT, CDR2 YNNKEL (reference sequence). DNA for the CDR3: TGTGCCAGCAGCCAAGGTGGCCTAGCGGGGGGGGAGCAGTTCTTC. This encodes CASSQGGLAGGEQFF.

V gene TRBV6-5 combines with J gene TRBJ1-6; 9 bases map to TRBD1. The CDR3 spans 15 residues. CDR1 is MNHEY and CDR2 is SVGAGI in the germline V gene. Unmatched junction bases numbered 9, after V lost 6 bases and J lost 9 bases. The chain's CDR3 is CASSTSGTGSSPLHF. The CDR3 bases are TGTGCCAGCAGCACGTCCGGGACAGGGAGTTCACCCCTCCACTTT.

This chain joins TRBV19 and TRBJ1-6, with 9 nucleotides matching TRBD1. J was trimmed by 7 bases and V by 5 bases; bases with no gene match: 3. Germline V gene lookup returns CDR1 LNHDA and CDR2 SQIVND (reference sequence). The CDR3 extends over 14 amino acids. DNA for the CDR3: TGTGCCAGTAGTCCCGGACAGGGGAATTCACCCCTCCACTTT. Encoded protein: CASSPGQGNSPLHF.

The chain joins TRBV7-3 to TRBJ2-5; D perhaps matches TRBD2 (5 bases). The length of the CDR3 is 15 residues. Trimming stripped 5 bases from V and 2 bases from J, with 15 bases between. Germline CDR1 reads SGHTA; CDR2 reads FQGTGA. The CDR3 coding sequence is TGTGCCAGCAGCCCCTGGGCGGGTTTACAAGAGACCCAGTACTTC. This gives the protein CASSPWAGLQETQYF.

The chain carries TRBV19 and TRBJ1-3; D possibly corresponds to TRBD1 (6 bases). Germline values: CDR1 LNHDA, CDR2 SQIVND (reference sequence). The germline V and J ends were trimmed by 7 bases and 0 bases, with 10 bases remaining between them. The CDR3 is 14 amino acids. The CDR3 is CASTETGSGNTIYF. CDR3 DNA sequence: TGTGCCAGTACCGAGACAGGCTCTGGAAACACCATATATTTT.

The chain couples TRBV12-3 or TRBV12-4 to TRBJ1-3; D call uncertain. The CDR3 runs to 11 residues. V was clipped by 3 bases and J by 11 bases, with 8 bases between them. The CDR3 sequence: CASSFVGSIYF. The DNA for the CDR3 is TGTGCCAGCAGTTTTGTCGGTTCCATATATTTT.

The chain uses TRBV28 and TRBJ1-1, with TRBD1 matching 8 bases. The CDR3 sequence is 15 residues long. Trimming took 6 bases from V and 4 from J; bases not matched to a gene: 10. Germline CDR1 MDHEN, CDR2 SYDVKM. The CDR3 loop is CASSPRTGRGTEAFF. In nucleotides, the CDR3 is TGTGCCAGCAGCCCAAGGACAGGGAGGGGCACTGAAGCTTTCTTT.

In this sample, this clone turned up once. The chain joins TRBV7-2 to TRBJ2-3, with D perhaps TRBD2 (5 bases). CDR1 and CDR2 (germline): SGHTA, FQGNSA. Trimming cost V 1 base and J 0 bases, with 11 bases left between them. There are 16 residues in the CDR3. The CDR3 DNA follows: TGTGCCAGCAGCTTAGGCACTAGACAAAGCACAGATACGCAGTATTTT. It encodes CASSLGTRQSTDTQYF. Variable domain in full (rest from reference TRBV7-2 and TRBJ2-3): GAGVSQSPSNKVTEKGKDVELRCDPISGHTALYWYRQSLGQGLEFLIYFQGNSAPDKSGLPSDRFSAERTGGSVSTLTIQRTQQEDSAVYLCASSLGTRQSTDTQYFGPGTRLTVL.

The chain has TRBV27 and TRBJ2-2; 10 nucleotides agree with TRBD1. With V trimmed by 3 bases and J by 6 bases, 1 base remained unmatched. CDR3 size: 14 residues. Germline values: CDR1 MNHEY, CDR2 SMNVEV (reference sequence). In DNA, the CDR3 is TGTGCCAGCAGTTTCGGACAGGGGGCCGGGGAGCTGTTTTTT. This encodes CASSFGQGAGELFF.

DNA for the CDR3: TGTGCCAGCAGTGAACGGTCCGGGGAGCTGTTTTTT. This encodes CASSERSGELFF. V is TRBV2 and J is TRBJ2-2; no definite D call. There are 12 residues in the CDR3. Trimming pared 2 bases from V and 6 bases from J, leaving 4 bases between. Germline CDR1 and CDR2: SNHLY and FYNNEI. Full variable domain (outside the CDR3, taken from reference TRBV2 and TRBJ2-2): EPEVTQTPSHQVTQMGQEVILRCVPISNHLYFYWYRQILGQKVEFLVSFYNNEISEKSEIFDDQFSVERPDGSNFTLKIRSTKLEDSAMYFCASSERSGELFFGEGSRLTVL.

The rearrangement links TRBV2 to TRBJ1-5, with D hard to call. Trimming removed 6 bases from V and 5 bases from J, with 14 bases in between. Germline V CDR1 and CDR2: SNHLY, FYNNEI. This CDR3 comprises 14 residues. CDR3 amino acids: CASRPAGIYQPQHF. The CDR3 DNA follows: TGTGCCAGCAGACCGGCGGGTATTTATCAGCCCCAGCATTTT.

The V gene is TRBV5-4, the J gene TRBJ1-2; possible D gene TRBD1, 6 bases. Germline CDR1 is SGHNT and CDR2 is YYREEE (reference sequence). This CDR3 contains 14 residues. Trimming took 5 bases from V and 4 from J, leaving 15 bases between them. Written as DNA, the CDR3 is TGTGCCAGCAGTGAAGGGGGTTTTGGCTATGGCTACACCTTC. It yields the protein CASSEGGFGYGYTF.

The chain couples TRBV5-6 to TRBJ2-7; D is perhaps TRBD1 (5 bases). The CDR3 consists of 14 residues. Trimming took 0 bases from V and 3 from J, leaving 10 bases between them. CDR1 and CDR2 from the germline V gene are SGHDT and YYEEEE. CDR3 region: CASSLEGRVYEQYF. The CDR3 DNA is TGTGCCAGCAGCTTGGAGGGCAGGGTCTACGAGCAGTACTTC. Variable domain in full (rest from reference TRBV5-6 and TRBJ2-7): DAGVTQSPTHLIKTRGQQVTLRCSPKSGHDTVSWYQQALGQGPQFIFQYYEEEERQRGNFPDRFSGHQFPNYSSELNVNALLLGDSALYLCASSLEGRVYEQYFGPGTRLTVT.

This chain links TRBV27 with TRBJ1-6; a possible D gene is TRBD1 (5 bases). Germline CDR1 is MNHEY and CDR2 is SMNVEV (reference sequence). V was trimmed by 0 bases and J by 7 bases, leaving 10 bases between them. The CDR3 extends over 15 amino acids. CDR3 protein: CASSLSGRENSPLHF. The DNA for the CDR3 is TGTGCCAGCAGTTTATCCGGCAGGGAAAATTCACCCCTCCACTTT.

The CDR3 DNA is TGTGCCAGCAGTGAGTCCAGGGAGGTGGGAGATACGCAGTATTTT. Its translation is CASSESREVGDTQYF. This rearrangement joins TRBV2 to TRBJ2-3; tentative D call: TRBD2 (6 bases). V was pared by 3 bases and J by 5 bases, with 15 bases between. This CDR3 has 15 amino acids. Per the germline V gene, CDR1 is SNHLY and CDR2 is FYNNEI.